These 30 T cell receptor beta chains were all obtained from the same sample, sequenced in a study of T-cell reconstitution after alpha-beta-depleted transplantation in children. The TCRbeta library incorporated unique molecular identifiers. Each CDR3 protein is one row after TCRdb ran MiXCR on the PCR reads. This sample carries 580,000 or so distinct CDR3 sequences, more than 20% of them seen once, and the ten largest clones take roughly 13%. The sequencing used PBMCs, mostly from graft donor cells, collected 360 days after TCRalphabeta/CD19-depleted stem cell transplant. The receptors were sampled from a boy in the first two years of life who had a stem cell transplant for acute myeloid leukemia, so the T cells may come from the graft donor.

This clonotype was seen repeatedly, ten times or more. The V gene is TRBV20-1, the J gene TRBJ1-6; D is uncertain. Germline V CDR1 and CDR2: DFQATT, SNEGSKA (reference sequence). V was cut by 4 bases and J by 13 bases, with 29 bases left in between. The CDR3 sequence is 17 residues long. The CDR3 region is CSAMPMGGGFLMRPLHF. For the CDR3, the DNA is TGCAGTGCTATGCCTATGGGTGGTGGGTTCTTGATGCGGCCCCTCCACTTT.

Here the CDR3 DNA reads TGCAGCGTTGAAGGACGGGACAGGGCGTTCGGCGATACGCAGTATTTT. Residues: CSVEGRDRAFGDTQYF. This chain connects TRBV29-1 to TRBJ2-3; 9 nucleotides match TRBD1. With V trimmed by 1 base and J by 6 bases, 11 bases remained unmatched. Germline V gene sequence: CDR1 SQVTM, CDR2 ANQGSEA. The CDR3 has 16 amino acids.

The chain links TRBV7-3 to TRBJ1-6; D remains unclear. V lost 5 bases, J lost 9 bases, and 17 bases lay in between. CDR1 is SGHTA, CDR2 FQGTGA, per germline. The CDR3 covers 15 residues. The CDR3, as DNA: TGTGCCAGCAGCCCAAGTGTGGGGTACGCTTCACCCCTCCACTTT. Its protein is CASSPSVGYASPLHF.

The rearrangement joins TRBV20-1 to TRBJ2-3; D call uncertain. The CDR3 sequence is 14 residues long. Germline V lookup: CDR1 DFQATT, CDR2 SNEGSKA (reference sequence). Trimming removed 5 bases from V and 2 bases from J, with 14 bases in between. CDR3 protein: CSARPRADTDTQYF. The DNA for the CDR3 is TGCAGTGCTCGTCCTAGAGCCGACACAGATACGCAGTATTTT.

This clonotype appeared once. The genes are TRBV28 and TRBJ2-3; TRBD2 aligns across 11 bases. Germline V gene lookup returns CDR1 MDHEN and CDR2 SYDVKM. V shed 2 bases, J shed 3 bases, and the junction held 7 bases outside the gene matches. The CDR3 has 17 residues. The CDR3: CASSLLLAGGVTDTQYF. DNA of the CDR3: TGTGCCAGCAGTTTACTTCTAGCGGGGGGCGTGACAGATACGCAGTATTTT. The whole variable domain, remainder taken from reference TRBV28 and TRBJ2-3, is DVKVTQSSRYLVKRTGEKVFLECVQDMDHENMFWYRQDPGLGLRLIYFSYDVKMKEKGDIPEGYSVSREKKERFSLILESASTNQTSMYLCASSLLLAGGVTDTQYFGPGTRLTVL.

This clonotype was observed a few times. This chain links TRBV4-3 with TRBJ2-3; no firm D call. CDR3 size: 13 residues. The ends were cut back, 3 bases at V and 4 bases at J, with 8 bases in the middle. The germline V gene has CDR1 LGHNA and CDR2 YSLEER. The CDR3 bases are TGCGCCAGCAGCCAGTGGTTCGCAGATACGCAGTATTTT. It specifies CASSQWFADTQYF.

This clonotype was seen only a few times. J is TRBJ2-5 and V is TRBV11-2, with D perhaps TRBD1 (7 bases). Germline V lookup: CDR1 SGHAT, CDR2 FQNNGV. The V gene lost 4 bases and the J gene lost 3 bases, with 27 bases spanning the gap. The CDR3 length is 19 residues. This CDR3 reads CASSSRGRTWTGVEETQYF. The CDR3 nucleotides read TGTGCCAGCAGCTCCCGGGGGCGGACCTGGACAGGAGTCGAAGAGACCCAGTACTTC.

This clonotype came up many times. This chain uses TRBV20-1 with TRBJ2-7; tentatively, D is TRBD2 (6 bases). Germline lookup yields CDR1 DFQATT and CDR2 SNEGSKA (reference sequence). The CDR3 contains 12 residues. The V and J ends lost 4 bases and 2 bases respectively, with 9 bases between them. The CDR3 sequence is CSATGGTYEQYV. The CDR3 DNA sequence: TGCAGTGCTACCGGGGGTACCTACGAGCAGTACGTC.

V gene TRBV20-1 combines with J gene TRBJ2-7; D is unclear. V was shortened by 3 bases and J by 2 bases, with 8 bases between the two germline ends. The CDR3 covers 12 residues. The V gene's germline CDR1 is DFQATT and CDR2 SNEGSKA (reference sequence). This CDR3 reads CSASPRAYEQYV. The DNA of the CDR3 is TGCAGTGCTAGTCCCCGCGCCTACGAGCAGTACGTC.

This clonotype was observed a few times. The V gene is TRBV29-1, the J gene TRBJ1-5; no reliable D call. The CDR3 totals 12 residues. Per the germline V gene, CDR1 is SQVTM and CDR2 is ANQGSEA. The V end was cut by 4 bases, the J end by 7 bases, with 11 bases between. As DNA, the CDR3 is TGCAGCGTTGGAGGGCTAGGGCAGCCCCAGCATTTT. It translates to CSVGGLGQPQHF.

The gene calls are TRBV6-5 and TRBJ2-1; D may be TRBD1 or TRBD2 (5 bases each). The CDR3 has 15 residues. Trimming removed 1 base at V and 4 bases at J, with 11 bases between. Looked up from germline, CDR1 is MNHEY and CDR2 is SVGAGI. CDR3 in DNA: TGTGCCAGCAGTTACTGGGACCCCGAATACAATGAGCAGTTCTTC. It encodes CASSYWDPEYNEQFF.

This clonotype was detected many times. The CDR3 bases are TGCAGTGCTAGATTACTAGGGGCCTACGAGCAGTACTTC. This codes for CSARLLGAYEQYF. The rearrangement uses TRBV20-1 and TRBJ2-7; possibly TRBD1 or TRBD2 for D (5 bases each). The CDR3 covers 13 residues. Germline lookup yields CDR1 DFQATT and CDR2 SNEGSKA (reference sequence). V was cut by 2 bases and J by 2 bases, with 10 bases left in between.

CDR3 nucleotides: TGCAGTGCCCTGGGACAGGGGGCGCGGAAGACTGAAGCTTTCTTT. It specifies CSALGQGARKTEAFF. The chain combines TRBV20-1 with TRBJ1-1; 12 positions match TRBD1. The germline CDR1 and CDR2 sequences are DFQATT and SNEGSKA (reference sequence). J lost 5 bases, V lost 6 bases, and 10 bases had no gene match. The CDR3 is 15 residues long.

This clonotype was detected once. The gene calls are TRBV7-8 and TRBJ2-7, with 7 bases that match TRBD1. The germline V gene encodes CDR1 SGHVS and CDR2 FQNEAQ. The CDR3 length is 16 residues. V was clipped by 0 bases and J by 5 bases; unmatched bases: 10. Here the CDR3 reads CASSLAWGRDSHEQYV. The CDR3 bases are TGTGCCAGCAGCTTAGCGTGGGGCAGGGACAGCCACGAGCAGTACGTC.

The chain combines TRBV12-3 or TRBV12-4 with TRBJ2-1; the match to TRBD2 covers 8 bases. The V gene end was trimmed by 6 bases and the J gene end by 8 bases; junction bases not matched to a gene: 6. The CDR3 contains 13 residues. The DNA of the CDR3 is TGTGCCAGCAGCCCCCGGCGGGGGGATGAGCAGTTCTTC. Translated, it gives CASSPRRGDEQFF.

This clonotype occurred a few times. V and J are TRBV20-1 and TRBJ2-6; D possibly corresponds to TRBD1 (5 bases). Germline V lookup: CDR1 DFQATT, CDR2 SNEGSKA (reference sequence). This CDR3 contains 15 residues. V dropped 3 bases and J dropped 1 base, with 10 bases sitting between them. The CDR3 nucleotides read TGCAGTGCTAGGGCAGGGTTTTCTGGGGCCAACGTCCTGACTTTC. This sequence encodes CSARAGFSGANVLTF.

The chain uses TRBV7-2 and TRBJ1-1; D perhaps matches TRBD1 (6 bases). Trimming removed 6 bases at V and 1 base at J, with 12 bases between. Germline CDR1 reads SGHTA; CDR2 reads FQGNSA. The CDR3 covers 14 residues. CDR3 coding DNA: TGTGCCAGCAGAAACCGGGACACGAACACTGAAGCTTTCTTT. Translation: CASRNRDTNTEAFF.

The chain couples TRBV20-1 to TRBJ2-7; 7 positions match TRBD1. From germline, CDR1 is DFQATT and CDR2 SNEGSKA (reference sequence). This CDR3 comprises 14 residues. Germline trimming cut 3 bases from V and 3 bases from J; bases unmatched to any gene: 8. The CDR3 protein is CSASRDSRYYEQYF. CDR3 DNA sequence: TGCAGTGCTAGCCGGGACAGCCGTTACTACGAGCAGTACTTC.

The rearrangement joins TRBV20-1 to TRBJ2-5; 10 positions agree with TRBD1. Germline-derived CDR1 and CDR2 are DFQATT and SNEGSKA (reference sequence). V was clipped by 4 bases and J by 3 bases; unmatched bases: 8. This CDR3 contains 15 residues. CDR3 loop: CSATNQGQGKETQYF. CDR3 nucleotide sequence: TGCAGTGCTACTAACCAGGGACAGGGGAAAGAGACCCAGTACTTC.

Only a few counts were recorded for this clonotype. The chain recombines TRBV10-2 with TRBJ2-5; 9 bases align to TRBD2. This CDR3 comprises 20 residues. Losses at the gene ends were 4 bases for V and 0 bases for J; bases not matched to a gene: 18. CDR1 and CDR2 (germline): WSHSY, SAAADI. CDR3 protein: CASSGGTSPPSSPYQETQYF. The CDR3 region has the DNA TGCGCCAGCAGTGGAGGGACTAGCCCCCCTTCGTCGCCGTACCAAGAGACCCAGTACTTC.

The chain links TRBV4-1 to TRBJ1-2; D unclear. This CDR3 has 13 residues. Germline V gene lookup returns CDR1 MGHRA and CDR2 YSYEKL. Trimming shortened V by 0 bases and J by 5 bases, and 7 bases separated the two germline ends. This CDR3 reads CASSQETDYGYTF. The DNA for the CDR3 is TGCGCCAGCAGCCAAGAAACAGATTATGGCTACACCTTC.

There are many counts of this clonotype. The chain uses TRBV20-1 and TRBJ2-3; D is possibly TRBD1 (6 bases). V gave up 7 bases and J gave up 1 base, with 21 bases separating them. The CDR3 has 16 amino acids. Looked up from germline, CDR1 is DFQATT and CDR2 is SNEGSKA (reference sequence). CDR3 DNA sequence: TGCAGTGTCGCCCAGGACAGCCCCCTTGGCACAGATACGCAGTATTTT. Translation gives CSVAQDSPLGTDTQYF.

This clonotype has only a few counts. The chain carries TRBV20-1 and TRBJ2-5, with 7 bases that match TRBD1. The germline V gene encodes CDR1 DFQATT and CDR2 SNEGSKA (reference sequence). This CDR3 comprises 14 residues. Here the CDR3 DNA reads TGCAGCTTAAGCCCAGGGGGTCGCCAAGAGACCCAGTACTTC. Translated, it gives CSLSPGGRQETQYF.

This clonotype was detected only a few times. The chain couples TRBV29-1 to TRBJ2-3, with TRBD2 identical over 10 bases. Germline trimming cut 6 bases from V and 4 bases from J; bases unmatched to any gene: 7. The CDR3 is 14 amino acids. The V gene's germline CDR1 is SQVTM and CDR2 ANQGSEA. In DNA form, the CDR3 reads TGCAGCGTACAAAGTGGGACTAGCGCAGATACGCAGTATTTT. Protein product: CSVQSGTSADTQYF.

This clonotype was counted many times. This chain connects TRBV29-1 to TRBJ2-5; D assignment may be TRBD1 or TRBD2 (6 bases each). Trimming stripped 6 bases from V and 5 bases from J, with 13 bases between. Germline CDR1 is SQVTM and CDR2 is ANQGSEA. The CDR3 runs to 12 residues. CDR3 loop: CSVGKGGETQYF. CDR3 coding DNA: TGCAGCGTCGGAAAAGGGGGGGAGACCCAGTACTTC.

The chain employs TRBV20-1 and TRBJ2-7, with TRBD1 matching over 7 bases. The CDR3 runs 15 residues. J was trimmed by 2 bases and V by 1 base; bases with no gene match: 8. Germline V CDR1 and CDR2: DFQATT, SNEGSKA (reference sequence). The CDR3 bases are TGCAGTGCTAGAGCCAAAGACAGGGTTGCCTACGAGCAGTACGTC. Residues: CSARAKDRVAYEQYV.

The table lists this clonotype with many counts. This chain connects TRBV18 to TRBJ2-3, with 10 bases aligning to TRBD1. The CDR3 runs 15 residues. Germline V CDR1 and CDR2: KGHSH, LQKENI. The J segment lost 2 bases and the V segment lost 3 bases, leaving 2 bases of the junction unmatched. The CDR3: CASSPGQGPTDTQYF. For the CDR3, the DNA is TGTGCCAGCTCACCGGGACAGGGGCCCACAGATACGCAGTATTTT. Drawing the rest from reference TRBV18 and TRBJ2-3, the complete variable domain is NAGVMQNPRHLVRRRGQEARLRCSPMKGHSHVYWYRQLPEEGLKFMVYLQKENIIDESGMPKERFSAEFPKEGPSILRIQQVVRGDSAAYFCASSPGQGPTDTQYFGPGTRLTVL.

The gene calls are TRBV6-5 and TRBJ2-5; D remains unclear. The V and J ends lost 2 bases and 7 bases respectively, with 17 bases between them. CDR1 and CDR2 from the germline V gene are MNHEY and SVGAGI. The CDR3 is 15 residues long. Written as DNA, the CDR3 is TGTGCCAGCAGTTACATTGCTGGCCCGAAGGGGACCCAGTACTTC. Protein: CASSYIAGPKGTQYF.

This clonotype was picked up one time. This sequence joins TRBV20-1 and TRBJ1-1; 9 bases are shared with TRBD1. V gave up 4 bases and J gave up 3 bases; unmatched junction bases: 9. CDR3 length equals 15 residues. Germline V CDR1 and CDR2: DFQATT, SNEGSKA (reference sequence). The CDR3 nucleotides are TGCAGTGCTACTCACTTCGGGACAGGGCACACTGAAGCTTTCTTT. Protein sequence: CSATHFGTGHTEAFF.

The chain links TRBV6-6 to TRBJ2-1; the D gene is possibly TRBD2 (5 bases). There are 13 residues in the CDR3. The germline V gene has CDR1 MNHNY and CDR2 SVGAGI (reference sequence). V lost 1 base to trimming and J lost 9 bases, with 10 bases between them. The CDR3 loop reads CASSYLLRGEQFF. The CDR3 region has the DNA TGTGCCAGCAGTTACTTGCTACGGGGTGAGCAGTTCTTC.